A selection of T cell receptor beta chains follows, all from one sample in a study of radiation and T cells in renal cell carcinoma. The data were produced by immunoSEQ multiplex PCR, yet TCRdb's version contains in-frame clones alone and is incomplete. This table has about 150,000 clones, approximately 86% appearing once. Sequenced material: blood, taken from a patient whose treatment included radiotherapy and nephrectomy. These TCRs come from a woman in her 50s with renal cell carcinoma. The CDR3 runs from the conserved cysteine through the conserved F or W. Fields, in order: J gene, V gene, CDR3 protein.

TRBJ2-2	TRBV29-1	CSVAYAANTGELFF
TRBJ2-3	TRBV30	CAWSRGAERTDTQYF
TRBJ2-6	TRBV2	CASRDLSGANVLTF
TRBJ2-2	TRBV7-9	CASSFSNWTGLGGELFF
TRBJ2-7	TRBV5-1	CASSLVVTGSTYEQYF
TRBJ1-3	TRBV7-2	CASSIVSGTGNTIYF
TRBJ2-2	TRBV2	CASGLGHPNTGELFF
TRBJ2-3	TRBV18	CASSPPGLTDTQYF
TRBJ1-1	TRBV9	CASSTRGGSTEAFF
TRBJ2-7	TRBV27	CASSWQAQRLYEQYF
TRBJ1-1	TRBV29-1	CSVGGSTNTEAFF
TRBJ2-1	TRBV6-1	CASSELRGRGNEQFF
TRBJ2-7	TRBV7-9	CASSRTVQGNEQYF
TRBJ1-2	TRBV5-4	CASSLGAGGYTF
TRBJ1-5	TRBV10-1	CASSDIRQGGNQPQHF
TRBJ2-7	TRBV6-5	CASSYRGFNEQYF
TRBJ1-5	TRBV6-6	CASRGMGQPQHF
TRBJ1-2	TRBV4-3	CASSQVGQAYGYTF
TRBJ1-3	TRBV5-5	CASSQSGSGNTIYF
TRBJ2-3	TRBV5-1	CASSSGSGLADTQYF
TRBJ1-5	TRBV5-1	CASSLEGAENQPQHF
TRBJ1-5	TRBV7-9	CASSLKGDQPQHF
TRBJ1-1	TRBV5-1	CASSDLDSRTEAFF
TRBJ2-1	TRBV9	CASSGNGAAYNEQFF
TRBJ1-1	TRBV30	CAWREGLLNTEAFF
TRBJ1-2	TRBV7-2	CASSEGGGPLF
TRBJ2-5	TRBV18	CASSPASQETQYF
TRBJ1-5	TRBV15	CATSTDSPSTYSNQPQHF
TRBJ2-1	TRBV5-1	CASSLAPTTVYNEQFF
TRBJ1-1	TRBV19	CASSMGGHGATEAFF
TRBJ2-3	TRBV21-1	CASSKERDRPTFVTSTDTQYF
TRBJ1-4	TRBV6-1	CASSPGQGYEKLFF
TRBJ2-5	TRBV18	CASSPVRGQETQYF
TRBJ1-1	TRBV7-8	CASSLVGGYMNTEAFF
TRBJ2-3	TRBV6-6	CASSYGVGGDTQYF
TRBJ2-3	TRBV7-7	CASSPDAGLADIFFVTDTQYF
.	TRBV29-1	CSAEGTRDEQYF
TRBJ1-4	TRBV10-3	CAIREATNEKLFF
TRBJ2-2	TRBV29-1	CSVAGDRSVGELFF
TRBJ1-2	TRBV19	CASSIGVNYGYTF
TRBJ1-2	TRBV27	CASSLSLLGGGGYTF
TRBJ2-7	TRBV28	CASSPQGGTYEQYF
TRBJ2-2	TRBV5-3	CARSFVGSSRTVNTGELFF
TRBJ2-5	TRBV29-1	CSVVSRAVPYQETQYF
TRBJ2-6	TRBV7-9	CASSRTGSGANVLTF
TRBJ2-3	TRBV19	CASSSHGAGTDTQYF
TRBJ1-2	TRBV7-9	CASSLVGRGARYGYTF
.	TRBV29-1	CSVESEAGGRYEQYF
TRBJ1-1	TRBV11-2	CASSLAGRKGGEAFF
TRBJ1-1	TRBV9	CASSSSGRNEAFF
TRBJ2-3	TRBV29-1	CSVDEGGRTDTQYF
TRBJ2-5	TRBV14	CASSPRTSIQETQYF
TRBJ2-7	TRBV9	CASSVGVSGQGNYEQYF
TRBJ2-5	TRBV11-2	CASSSTRETQYF
TRBJ1-2	TRBV20-1	CSARESYGYTF
TRBJ1-1	TRBV5-4	CASKYQGAEAFF
TRBJ1-6	TRBV5-1	CASSSGQGGTYNSPLHF
TRBJ1-1	TRBV18	CASSPSGRGVQSTEAFF
TRBJ2-1	TRBV5-1	CASSGGAADRADEQFF